The next 10 T cell receptor beta chains were all read from a single sample in a study of T-cell memory formation after mild COVID-19. TCRdb itself ran the 5' RACE reads through MiXCR, one entry per CDR3 protein. Counted here are about 110,000 distinct CDR3 sequences, around 12% occurring once; the ten biggest clones make up around 26%. Sequenced input: PBMCs or a T cell subset sorted from them (not recorded which). The receptors here all came from an adult woman who had mild COVID-19 (a few samples of this study predate the infection). Cell type and time point are not known.

The rearrangement joins TRBV15 to TRBJ2-7, with 10 bases fitting TRBD1. Germline CDR1 is LNHNV and CDR2 is YYDKDF (reference sequence). V was pared by 2 bases and J by 7 bases, with 5 bases of the junction left unmatched. This CDR3 spans 14 amino acids. For the CDR3, the DNA is TGTGCCACCAGCAGACGACAGGGGGCGGGAGAGCAGTACTTC. It is translated as CATSRRQGAGEQYF.

V and J are TRBV5-6 and TRBJ2-7; TRBD1 is a possible D gene (6 bases). The CDR3 is 13 amino acids. The V end lost 0 bases, the J end lost 6 bases, and 10 bases lay between the germline ends. From germline, CDR1 is SGHDT and CDR2 YYEEEE. CDR3 amino acids: CASSLAGGPEQYF. The CDR3 DNA reads as TGTGCCAGCAGCTTGGCTGGGGGCCCCGAGCAGTACTTC.

The chain uses TRBV6-4 and TRBJ1-1; D is ambiguous. Germline V gene data show CDR1 as MRHNA and CDR2 as SNTAGT. Trimming took 6 bases from V and 4 from J, leaving 15 bases between them. The CDR3 has 14 amino acids. The CDR3 loop reads CASSPDPEGTEAFF. The CDR3 nucleotides are TGTGCCAGCAGCCCGGACCCCGAGGGCACTGAAGCTTTCTTT.

At least ten counts were recorded for this clonotype. J is TRBJ2-1 and V is TRBV5-1; either TRBD1 or TRBD2 may fit D (7 bases each). The CDR3 runs 17 residues. Germline-derived CDR1 and CDR2 are SGHRS and YFSETQ. Trimming stripped 4 bases from V and 3 bases from J, with 20 bases between. Here the CDR3 DNA reads TGCGCCAGCAGCCCCACTCAGGGGGAGGGGTTCTACAATGAGCAGTTCTTC. This translates into CASSPTQGEGFYNEQFF.

This clonotype appeared many times. This chain joins TRBV6-5 and TRBJ2-6; 10 nucleotides agree with TRBD1. The length of the CDR3 is 18 residues. CDR1 is MNHEY, CDR2 SVGAGI, per germline. V trimming: 1 base; J trimming: 0 bases; junction bases outside the gene matches: 3. DNA of the CDR3: TGTGCCAGCAGTTACTGGGGACAGGGGCCCTCTGGGGCCAACGTCCTGACTTTC. This gives the protein CASSYWGQGPSGANVLTF.

The V and J genes are TRBV13 and TRBJ2-5, with TRBD1 identical over 7 bases. Germline CDR1 PRHDT, CDR2 FYEKMQ (reference sequence). With V trimmed by 4 bases and J by 2 bases, 1 base remained unmatched. There are 13 residues in the CDR3. DNA for the CDR3: TGTGCCAGCAGCTCGACAGGGCAAGAGACCCAGTACTTC. Its protein is CASSSTGQETQYF. Combining the CDR3 with reference TRBV13 and TRBJ2-5 gives the whole variable domain AAGVIQSPRHLIKEKRETATLKCYPIPRHDTVYWYQQGPGQDPQFLISFYEKMQSDKGSIPDRFSAQQFSDYHSELNMSSLELGDSALYFCASSSTGQETQYFGPGTRLLVL.

The chain combines TRBV29-1 with TRBJ1-2, with no clear D. The length of the CDR3 is 10 residues. The ends were cut back, 4 bases at V and 3 bases at J, with 3 bases in the middle. From germline, CDR1 is SQVTM and CDR2 ANQGSEA. Written as DNA, the CDR3 is TGCAGCGTTGCGGACTATGGCTACACCTTC. Translating it yields CSVADYGYTF.

This sequence joins TRBV6-5 and TRBJ1-1, with TRBD1 identical over 8 bases. Trimming cost V 7 bases and J 4 bases; bases outside gene matches: 11. Germline CDR1 is MNHEY and CDR2 is SVGAGI. The CDR3 covers 15 residues. In nucleotides, the CDR3 is TGTGCCAGCACCCCCAGGGGGCACGGGGTCACTGAAGCTTTCTTT. It encodes CASTPRGHGVTEAFF.

This clonotype appeared a few times. The chain's CDR3 is CASSPGLDTGELFF. The CDR3 coding sequence is TGCGCCAGCAGCCCGGGACTAGACACCGGGGAGCTGTTTTTT. V gene TRBV5-1 combines with J gene TRBJ2-2, with TRBD2 matching 8 bases. The germline V gene encodes CDR1 SGHRS and CDR2 YFSETQ. Germline trimming cut 4 bases from V and 3 bases from J; bases unmatched to any gene: 2. The CDR3 sequence is 14 residues long. Using reference TRBV5-1 and TRBJ2-2 for the parts outside the CDR3, the full variable domain is KAGVTQTPRYLIKTRGQQVTLSCSPISGHRSVSWYQQTPGQGLQFLFEYFSETQRNKGNFPGRFSGRQFSNSRSEMNVSTLELGDSALYLCASSPGLDTGELFFGEGSRLTVL.

The chain uses TRBV7-6 and TRBJ2-1; 9 bases line up with TRBD2. Germline lookup yields CDR1 SGHVS and CDR2 FNYEAQ. Germline trimming cut 5 bases from V and 5 bases from J; bases unmatched to any gene: 4. The CDR3 contains 14 residues. CDR3 amino acids: CASSPTSGNNEQFF. For the CDR3, the DNA is TGTGCCAGCAGCCCGACTAGCGGTAACAATGAGCAGTTCTTC.